The 12 T cell receptor beta chains below come from one sample, sequenced in a study of cytomegalovirus exposure and HLA in healthy donors. 60 Vbeta and 13 Jbeta primers were used in PCR. Produced via immunoSEQ multiplex PCR; TCRdb's table is partial and in-frame only. Of some 160,000 clones detected, approximately 80% appear once; the ten largest clones hold roughly 6.3%. The sample was PBMCs. The receptors originated from a male donor in good health and CMV-seropositive.

The chain uses TRBV6-4 and TRBJ2-7, with a weak D call TRBD2 (5 bases). V gave up 4 bases and J gave up 3 bases, with 10 bases separating them. CDR3 length: 13 amino acids. The germline V gene has CDR1 MRHNA and CDR2 SNTAGT. Here the CDR3 reads CASSAGELYEQYF. CDR3 sequence (DNA): TGTGCCAGCAGTGCCGGGGAACTCTACGAGCAGTACTTC.

The V gene is TRBV7-6, the J gene TRBJ2-7; the D gene is possibly TRBD2 (7 bases). Germline lookup yields CDR1 SGHVS and CDR2 FNYEAQ. Trimming took off 0 bases at V and 11 bases at J, with 17 bases between the two ends. CDR3 length: 14 residues. The DNA of the CDR3 is TGTGCCAGCAGCTTAGCAGCAGAAGGGGGGGAGGAGTACTTC. Amino acids: CASSLAAEGGEEYF.

The J gene is TRBJ2-5, the V gene TRBV11-3, with 7 nucleotides matching TRBD1. The DNA matches TRBJ2-7 better at its end, which makes the J call doubtful. Germline assignment: CDR1 SGHNT and CDR2 YENEEA. The CDR3 runs 15 residues. CDR3 sequence: CASSLRQGDTYEQYF. CDR3 in DNA: TGTGCCAGCAGCTTGAGACAGGGTGACACCTACGAGCAGTACTTC.

V and J are TRBV5-1 and TRBJ2-7; TRBD2 aligns across 9 bases. Germline CDR1 SGHRS, CDR2 YFSETQ. The CDR3 spans 15 residues. V lost 3 bases to trimming and J lost 2 bases; unmatched junction nucleotides: 6. As DNA, the CDR3 is TGCGCCAGCAGCTCTTCCGGGACTAGCACCTACGAGCAGTACTTC. This encodes CASSSSGTSTYEQYF.

As to this clone: The same CDR3 also results from other DNA sequences found in this sample. This chain joins TRBV7-9 and TRBJ2-5; D might be TRBD1 (5 bases). The V gene's germline CDR1 is SEHNR and CDR2 FQNEAQ (reference sequence). V gave up 5 bases and J gave up 5 bases, with 15 bases separating them. CDR3 length equals 14 residues. The CDR3 protein is CASSPQAAQETQYF. In DNA, the CDR3 is TGTGCCAGCAGCCCACAGGCCGCCCAGGAGACCCAGTACTTC.

This clone was recorded once. This chain joins TRBV19 and TRBJ1-2, with TRBD1 matching 8 bases. The CDR3 runs to 16 residues. The V and J ends lost 5 bases and 5 bases, in that order; junction bases with no gene match: 13. Per the germline V gene, CDR1 is LNHDA and CDR2 is SQIVND (reference sequence). As DNA, the CDR3 is TGTGCCAGTAGTGCCCGGACAGGGCATTCGGGATATGGCTACACCTTC. As protein: CASSARTGHSGYGYTF.

This clone appeared once. The chain combines TRBV6-1 with TRBJ1-2; D is ambiguous. The V end was cut by 6 bases, the J end by 2 bases, with 13 bases between. The CDR3 is made up of 14 amino acids. Germline V gene lookup returns CDR1 MNHNS and CDR2 SASEGT. This CDR3 is CASRTSTSNYGYTF. The CDR3 DNA reads TGTGCCAGCAGAACATCGACAAGCAACTATGGCTACACCTTC.

This clone was observed a few times. The genes are TRBV6-5 and TRBJ1-2, with TRBD1 identical over 7 bases. CDR1 and CDR2 (germline): MNHEY, SVGAGI. CDR3 length: 12 amino acids. V lost 8 bases, J lost 8 bases, and 8 bases stayed unmatched. CDR3 DNA: TGTGCCAGCCGTCGGACAGGTTCGGGCTACACCTTC. This gives the protein CASRRTGSGYTF.

The rearrangement uses TRBV29-1 and TRBJ2-1, with 14 bases matching TRBD2. V lost 6 bases and J lost 0; bases outside the gene matches: 4. The CDR3 totals 16 residues. CDR1 is SQVTM and CDR2 is ANQGSEA in the germline V gene. The CDR3 region is CSVSGTSGSSYNEQFF. The CDR3 nucleotides read TGCAGCGTGTCCGGGACTAGCGGGAGCTCCTACAATGAGCAGTTCTTC.

V gene TRBV19 combines with J gene TRBJ1-5, with 7 positions matching TRBD1. V was pared by 6 bases and J by 2 bases, with 1 base of the junction left unmatched. Per germline, CDR1 LNHDA and CDR2 SQIVND (reference sequence). There are 13 residues in the CDR3. The CDR3 loop is CASRGTGNQPQHF. As DNA, the CDR3 is TGTGCCAGTAGAGGGACAGGCAATCAGCCCCAGCATTTT.

This chain uses TRBV7-2 with TRBJ2-2; 14 nucleotides match TRBD2. V trimming: 3 bases; J trimming: 6 bases; junction bases outside the gene matches: 6. Germline V gene data show CDR1 as SGHTA and CDR2 as FQGNSA. The CDR3 sequence is 17 residues long. The CDR3 DNA follows: TGTGCCAGCAGCTTCCCGGGACTAGCGGGAGTGGCCGGGGAGCTGTTTTTT. Translated, it gives CASSFPGLAGVAGELFF.

J is TRBJ2-7 and V is TRBV5-6, with 9 nucleotides matching TRBD1. V lost 5 bases and J lost 2; bases outside the gene matches: 5. The germline gives CDR1 SGHDT, CDR2 YYEEEE. CDR3 length: 14 residues. In nucleotides, the CDR3 is TGTGCCAGCAGTCCGGGACAGGGTCCCTACGAGCAGTACTTC. Amino acids: CASSPGQGPYEQYF.